The sequence of this T cell receptor beta chain was determined in a study of early stage breast cancer tumors (TCRdb year 2017). In the study overall: Of the roughly 15 invasive breast tumors, about a dozen were found to be estrogen receptor-positive, progesterone receptor-positive and HER2-negative. Most of the 12 ER+/PR+/HER2- tumors were invasive ductal carcinomas, while the other four were invasive lobular carcinomas. The average read coverage per sample was approximately 9.8-fold. A total of some 2.6 million templates, representing 1,097,674 unique clonotypes, were detected across all samples. Broader findings and caveats from the paper: Compared with adjacent normal breast tissue, tumors had about 2.5-fold higher T cell density and higher clonality. Repertoires from blood and normal breast were more alike than repertoires from blood and tumor, and in about 85% of the 16 patients, comparing each tissue with blood separated tumor from normal. Enriched TCRB sequences shared across patients were mostly commonly generated sequences, unlikely to play an important role in the tumor microenvironment. Sequencing bulk genomic DNA from unsorted cells could not capture chain pairing or functional markers like CD4, CD8 and FOXP3. Analysis by tumor subtype was prevented by the small cohort size.

With regard to this clone: Its cognate antigen has yet to be identified. It has no much larger one-base neighbor in the sample; base qualities were not kept.

Every sample was amplified as two independent genomic DNA replicates, using about 0.46 ug for blood and about 1.5 ug for tumor or normal breast. TCRB sequencing of genomic DNA was carried out with the ImmunoSeq Intro kit according to the manufacturer's instructions. Multiplex PCR was run for roughly 30 cycles using proprietary primers and spike-in control sequences for absolute quantification. Single-end 150-bp reads were used to sequence an 87-bp fragment spanning the CDR3 plus the flanking V and J genes. Seven samples, each with two replicates, were multiplexed per lane of an Illumina MiSeq using version 3.0 chemistry. Regarding the original processing steps: Raw data were processed by the vendor's proprietary pipeline, with both replicates merged into one result per sample. To define clonotypes, the study grouped productive rearrangements that shared the V-gene family, CDR3 amino acid sequence and J-gene segment. Clonality was calculated as 1 minus the normalized Shannon entropy (Pielou evenness) of TCRB abundances. To estimate T cell density, the total number of templates was divided by the number of input cells, which was inferred from the amount of DNA input. Recon with default parameters was used to estimate total repertoire diversity and clonality. A clonotype was considered tumor-enriched if its abundance in tumor exceeded 0.1% and was at least 32-fold higher than its abundance in normal breast. The table was pulled from immuneACCESS by TCRdb, which kept in-frame rearrangements only. Such tables lose some clones; where checked, under half of the loss comes from unresolved V genes, and the rest has no known cause. The V and J calls and clone size were taken over from that table, and D and trimming were inferred from the DNA. Present in this sample are 70,000 or so clones, 80% of which were seen just once. Approximately 4.5% of the sample lies in the top ten.

Measured from the cysteine to the phenylalanine, the CDR3 is 14 residues long. Of all the DNA, just the CDR3 is kept, 42 bases in frame from base 1. From the germline V gene, CDR1 is MNHEY and CDR2 is SVGAGI. V was cut back by 7 bases and J by 2 bases, leaving a gap of 12 bases between them. The study profiled bulk TCR beta-chain repertoires in matched peripheral blood, tumor and adjacent normal breast tissue taken from more than 15 patients with early-stage breast cancer. Before surgery, about 5-10 mL of whole blood was collected into EDTA tubes and then processed within 2 hours. Ficoll-Paque centrifugation in SepMate-50 tubes was used to isolate peripheral blood mononuclear cells. PBMCs were cryopreserved in aliquots of roughly 1.9 to 4 million cells in about 90% FBS with around 10% DMSO and kept in liquid nitrogen. The Qiagen AllPrep DNA/RNA Mini kit was used to extract genomic DNA.

The sequence links TRBV6-5 to TRBJ1-3, with TRBD1 perhaps the D gene, on 6 matching bases. The sequencing sample was made of blood. The sequence came from a person in their 40s with breast cancer. The CDR3 protein is CASMWGLAGNTIYF. The nucleotide sequence is TGTGCCAGCATGTGGGGGCTAGCTGGAAACACCATATATTTT.